These 14 T cell receptor beta chains were all obtained from the same sample, sequenced in a study of blood T cell repertoires in COVID-19. Sequenced by immunoSEQ multiplex PCR; TCRdb stores in-frame clones only, minus some. The sample comprises about 150,000 clones, roughly 77% of which are singletons, and 4% to 5% rests with the top ten. Sequenced: peripheral blood. The receptor set was obtained from a woman in her seventies with COVID-19, enrolled during active disease.

The V gene is TRBV3-1 (or the pseudogene TRBV3-2), the J gene TRBJ2-7, with a possible D match to TRBD2 (6 bases). The V end lost 4 bases, the J end lost 3 bases, and 19 bases lay between the germline ends. CDR1 LGHDT and CDR2 YNNKEL come from the germline V gene (reference sequence). The CDR3 has 16 amino acids. The CDR3 here is CASSPPGRKGFYEQYF. DNA of the CDR3: TGTGCCAGCAGCCCCCCGGGGAGGAAGGGGTTCTACGAGCAGTACTTC.

The chain is built from TRBV5-4 and TRBJ2-7; 8 bases align to TRBD2. The CDR3 covers 17 residues. V lost 0 bases and J lost 2; bases outside the gene matches: 10. Germline CDR1 reads SGHNT; CDR2 reads YYREEE (reference sequence). This chain's CDR3 is CASSLASGGPGPYEQYF. The CDR3 coding sequence is TGTGCCAGCAGCTTGGCATCGGGGGGGCCGGGCCCCTACGAGCAGTACTTC.

The CDR3 protein is CASSLWSAGNYGYTF. DNA of the CDR3: TGTGCCAGCAGCTTGTGGTCCGCAGGGAACTATGGCTACACCTTC. This sequence joins TRBV5-5 and TRBJ1-2; D is perhaps TRBD1 (5 bases). Germline V gene lookup returns CDR1 SGHKS and CDR2 YYEKEE (reference sequence). Trimming pared 1 base from V and 2 bases from J, leaving 12 bases between. The length of the CDR3 is 15 residues.

The chain uses TRBV28 and TRBJ1-3; TRBD1 aligns across 8 bases. Germline V gene lookup returns CDR1 MDHEN and CDR2 SYDVKM. This CDR3 contains 15 residues. V dropped 6 bases and J dropped 1; count of bases not matched to a gene: 5. In DNA form, the CDR3 reads TGTGCCAGCAGCCCTGGGGACAGGTCTGGAAACACCATATATTTT. This encodes CASSPGDRSGNTIYF.

Only a few counts were recorded for this clone. The gene calls are TRBV5-1 and TRBJ2-4; D is unclear. V lost 0 bases and J 1 base, leaving 17 bases between the germline ends. CDR3 size: 18 residues. Germline CDR1 reads SGHRS; CDR2 reads YFSETQ. As DNA, the CDR3 is TGCGCCAGCAGCTTGGTAGCCATCCGGTATCTGGCCAAAAACATTCAGTACTTC. Amino acid sequence: CASSLVAIRYLAKNIQYF.

This chain uses TRBV5-1 with TRBJ2-7, with a weak D call TRBD1 (5 bases). The CDR3 consists of 13 residues. CDR1 and CDR2 (germline): SGHRS, YFSETQ. Trimming took off 1 base at V and 4 bases at J, with 9 bases between the two ends. CDR3 nucleotide sequence: TGCGCCAGCAGCTTGCGGCAGGGTTACGAGCAGTACTTC. Amino acid sequence: CASSLRQGYEQYF.

This clone has a handful of counts. This chain links TRBV29-1 with TRBJ2-5; 15 bases agree with TRBD2. V lost 6 bases to trimming and J lost 8 bases; unmatched junction nucleotides: 4. The CDR3 extends over 13 amino acids. Looked up from germline, CDR1 is SQVTM and CDR2 is ANQGSEA. CDR3 residues: CSVRTSGGATQYF. The DNA of the CDR3 is TGCAGCGTCCGGACTAGCGGGGGGGCCACCCAGTACTTC. Supplemented by reference TRBV29-1 and TRBJ2-5, the full variable domain reads SAVISQKPSRDICQRGTSLTIQCQVDSQVTMMFWYRQQPGQSLTLIATANQGSEATYESGFVIDKFPISRPNLTFSTLTVSNMSPEDSSIYLCSVRTSGGATQYFGPGTRLLVL.

This clone was counted a few times. The chain combines TRBV7-2 with TRBJ1-1, with a tentative D call TRBD1 (5 bases). Trimming shortened V by 5 bases and J by 1 base, and 11 bases separated the two germline ends. The CDR3 has 14 amino acids. CDR1 SGHTA and CDR2 FQGNSA come from the germline V gene. In DNA, the CDR3 is TGTGCCAGCAGCCGCGGCACAGGGAACACTGAAGCTTTCTTT. Translation gives CASSRGTGNTEAFF.

The rearrangement links TRBV19 to TRBJ1-3; 7 bases match TRBD1. The CDR3 length is 15 residues. V gave up 3 bases and J gave up 2 bases; unmatched junction bases: 4. CDR1 and CDR2 from the germline V gene are LNHDA and SQIVND (reference sequence). The CDR3, as DNA: TGTGCCAGTAGTATGGCTCAGGGGGCTGGAAACACCATATATTTT. Amino acids: CASSMAQGAGNTIYF.

The CDR3 sequence: CATSRAGGGYEQYF. The CDR3 coding sequence is TGTGCCACCAGCAGAGCAGGGGGCGGGTACGAGCAGTACTTC. The chain recombines TRBV15 with TRBJ2-7; the match to TRBD1 covers 8 bases. CDR1 LNHNV and CDR2 YYDKDF come from the germline V gene (reference sequence). This CDR3 has 14 residues. The trim removed 1 base at V and 4 bases at J, leaving 3 bases unmatched.

The chain uses TRBV7-2 and TRBJ1-5, with 7 bases that match TRBD1. Germline assignment: CDR1 SGHTA and CDR2 FQGNSA. Unmatched junction bases numbered 5, after V lost 5 bases and J lost 1 base. This CDR3 comprises 15 residues. The CDR3 here is CASSKGGGSNQPQHF. CDR3 DNA: TGTGCCAGCAGCAAAGGGGGCGGGAGCAATCAGCCCCAGCATTTT.

This clone was seen once. The CDR3 DNA follows: TGTGCCAGCAGCGGGACAGGCAATTCACCCCTCCACTTT. Its translation: CASSGTGNSPLHF. J is TRBJ1-6 and V is TRBV7-6; TRBD1 matches at 8 bases. CDR3 length equals 13 residues. V shed 5 bases, J shed 7 bases, and the junction held 1 base outside the gene matches. Germline V lookup: CDR1 SGHVS, CDR2 FNYEAQ.

V gene TRBV6-5 combines with J gene TRBJ1-1; 8 bases are a match to TRBD1. This CDR3 spans 15 amino acids. Looked up from germline, CDR1 is MNHEY and CDR2 is SVGAGI. Losses at the gene ends were 2 bases for V and 4 bases for J; bases not matched to a gene: 6. The CDR3 sequence: CASSYAGQGSTEAFF. CDR3 coding DNA: TGTGCCAGCAGTTACGCCGGACAGGGAAGCACTGAAGCTTTCTTT.

The sample holds one count of this clone. The V and J genes are TRBV2 and TRBJ1-6; D unclear. Germline CDR1 reads SNHLY; CDR2 reads FYNNEI. The CDR3 has 14 amino acids. Trimming pared 8 bases from V and 10 bases from J, leaving 18 bases between. This chain's CDR3 is CASRGGESTSPLHF. As DNA, the CDR3 is TGTGCCAGCCGAGGTGGGGAGTCTACCTCACCCCTCCACTTT.